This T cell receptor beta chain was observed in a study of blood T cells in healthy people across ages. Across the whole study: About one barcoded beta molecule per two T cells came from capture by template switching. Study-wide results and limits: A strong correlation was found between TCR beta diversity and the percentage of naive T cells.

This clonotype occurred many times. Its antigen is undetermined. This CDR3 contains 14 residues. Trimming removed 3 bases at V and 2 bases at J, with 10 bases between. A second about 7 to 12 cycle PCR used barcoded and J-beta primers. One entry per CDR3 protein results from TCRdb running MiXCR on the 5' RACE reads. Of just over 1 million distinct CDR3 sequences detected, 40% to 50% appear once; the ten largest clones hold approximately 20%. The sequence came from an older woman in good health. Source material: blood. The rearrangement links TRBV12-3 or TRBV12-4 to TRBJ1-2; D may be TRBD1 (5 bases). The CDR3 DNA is TGTGCCAGCAGTTTGTCGGCAGGGAACTATGGCTACACCTTC. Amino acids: CASSLSAGNYGYTF.